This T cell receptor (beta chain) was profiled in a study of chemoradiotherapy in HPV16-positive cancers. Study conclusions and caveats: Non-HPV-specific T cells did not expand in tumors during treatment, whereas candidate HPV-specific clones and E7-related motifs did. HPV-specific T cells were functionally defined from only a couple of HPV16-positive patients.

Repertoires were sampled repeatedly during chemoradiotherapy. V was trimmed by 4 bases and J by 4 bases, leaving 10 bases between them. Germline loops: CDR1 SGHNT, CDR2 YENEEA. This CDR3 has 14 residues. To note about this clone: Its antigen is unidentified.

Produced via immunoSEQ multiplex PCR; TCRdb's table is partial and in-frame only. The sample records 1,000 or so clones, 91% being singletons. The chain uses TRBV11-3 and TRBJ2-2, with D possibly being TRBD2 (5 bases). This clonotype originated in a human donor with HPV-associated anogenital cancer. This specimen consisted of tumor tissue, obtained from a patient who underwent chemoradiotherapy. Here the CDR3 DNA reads TGTGCCAGCAGCTCCAACAGCGGCACCGGGGAGCTGTTTTTT. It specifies CASSSNSGTGELFF.